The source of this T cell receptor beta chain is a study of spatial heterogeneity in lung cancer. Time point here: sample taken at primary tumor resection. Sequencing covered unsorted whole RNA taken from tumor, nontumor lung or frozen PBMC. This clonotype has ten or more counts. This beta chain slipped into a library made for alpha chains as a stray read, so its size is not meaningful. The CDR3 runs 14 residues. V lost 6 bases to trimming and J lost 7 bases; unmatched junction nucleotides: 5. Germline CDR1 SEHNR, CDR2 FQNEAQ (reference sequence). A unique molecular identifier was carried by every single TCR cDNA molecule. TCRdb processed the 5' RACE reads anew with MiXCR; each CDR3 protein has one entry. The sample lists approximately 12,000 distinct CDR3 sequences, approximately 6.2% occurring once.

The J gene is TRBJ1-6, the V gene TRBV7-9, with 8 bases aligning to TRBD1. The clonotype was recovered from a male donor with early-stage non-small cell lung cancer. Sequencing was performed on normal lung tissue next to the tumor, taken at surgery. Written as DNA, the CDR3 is TGTGCCAGCAGTTCCGGACAGGGAAATTCACCCCTCCACTTT. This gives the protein CASSSGQGNSPLHF.